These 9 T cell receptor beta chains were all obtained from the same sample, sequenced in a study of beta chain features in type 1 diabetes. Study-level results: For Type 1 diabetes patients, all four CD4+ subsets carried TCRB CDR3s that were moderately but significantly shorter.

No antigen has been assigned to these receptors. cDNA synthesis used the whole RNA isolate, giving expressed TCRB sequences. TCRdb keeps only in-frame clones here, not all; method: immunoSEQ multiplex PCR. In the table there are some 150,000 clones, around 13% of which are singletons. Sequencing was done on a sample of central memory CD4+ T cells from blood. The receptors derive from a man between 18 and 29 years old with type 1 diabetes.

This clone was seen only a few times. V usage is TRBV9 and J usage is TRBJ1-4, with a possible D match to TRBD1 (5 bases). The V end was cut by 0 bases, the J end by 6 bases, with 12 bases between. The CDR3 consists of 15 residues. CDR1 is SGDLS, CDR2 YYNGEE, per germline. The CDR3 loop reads CASSVAQGVDEKLFF. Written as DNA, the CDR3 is TGTGCCAGCAGCGTAGCTCAGGGTGTGGATGAAAAACTGTTTTTT.

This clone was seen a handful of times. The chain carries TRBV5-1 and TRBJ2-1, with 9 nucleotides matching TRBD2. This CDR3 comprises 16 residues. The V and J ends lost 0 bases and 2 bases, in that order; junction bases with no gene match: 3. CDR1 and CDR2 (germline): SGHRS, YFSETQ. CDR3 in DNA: TGCGCCAGCAGCTTGGTGGCTAGCGGGGCCTACAATGAGCAGTTCTTC. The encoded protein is CASSLVASGAYNEQFF.

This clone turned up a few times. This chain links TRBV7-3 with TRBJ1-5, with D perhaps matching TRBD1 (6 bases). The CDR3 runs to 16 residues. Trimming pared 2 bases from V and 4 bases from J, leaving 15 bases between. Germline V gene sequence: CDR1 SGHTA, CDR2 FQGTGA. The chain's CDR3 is CASSLGLDRSNQPQHF. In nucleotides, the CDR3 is TGTGCCAGCAGCTTAGGATTAGACAGGAGTAATCAGCCCCAGCATTTT.

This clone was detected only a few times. The CDR3 sequence is CASSAGRSEAFF. The DNA of the CDR3 is TGTGCCAGCAGTGCAGGAAGATCTGAAGCTTTCTTT. The V gene is TRBV2, the J gene TRBJ1-1; D not certain. This CDR3 has 12 residues. Germline lookup yields CDR1 SNHLY and CDR2 FYNNEI. Trimming shortened V by 4 bases and J by 6 bases, and 9 bases separated the two germline ends.

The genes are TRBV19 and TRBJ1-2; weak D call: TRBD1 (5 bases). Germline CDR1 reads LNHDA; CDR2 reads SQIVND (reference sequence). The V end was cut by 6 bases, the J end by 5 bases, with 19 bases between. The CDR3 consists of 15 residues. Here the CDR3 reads CASRPLDTKEYGYTF. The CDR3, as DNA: TGTGCCAGTAGACCCTTGGACACTAAGGAGTATGGCTACACCTTC. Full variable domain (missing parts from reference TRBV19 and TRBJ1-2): DGGITQSPKYLFRKEGQNVTLSCEQNLNHDAMYWYRQDPGQGLRLIYYSQIVNDFQKGDIAEGYSVSREKKESFPLTVTSAQKNPTAFYLCASRPLDTKEYGYTFGSGTRLTVV.

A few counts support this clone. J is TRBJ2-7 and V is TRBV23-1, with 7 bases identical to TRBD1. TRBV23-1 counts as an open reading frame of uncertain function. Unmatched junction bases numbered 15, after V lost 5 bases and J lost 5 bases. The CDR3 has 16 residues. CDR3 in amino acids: CASSFHRDSRRDEQYF. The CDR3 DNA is TGCGCCAGCAGTTTTCACCGGGACAGTAGACGGGACGAGCAGTACTTC.

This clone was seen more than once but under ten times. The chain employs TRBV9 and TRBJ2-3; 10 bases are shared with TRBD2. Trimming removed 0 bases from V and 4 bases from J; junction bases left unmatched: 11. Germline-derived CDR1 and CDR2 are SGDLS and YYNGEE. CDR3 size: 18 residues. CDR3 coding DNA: TGTGCCAGCAGCGTAGCTAAAGATAGCGGGGGGATTTCAGATACGCAGTATTTT. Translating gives CASSVAKDSGGISDTQYF.

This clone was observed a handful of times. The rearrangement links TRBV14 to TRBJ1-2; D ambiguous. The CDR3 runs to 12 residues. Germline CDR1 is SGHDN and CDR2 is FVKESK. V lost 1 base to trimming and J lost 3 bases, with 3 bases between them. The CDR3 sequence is CASSQADYGYTF. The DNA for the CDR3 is TGTGCCAGCAGCCAAGCAGACTATGGCTACACCTTC.

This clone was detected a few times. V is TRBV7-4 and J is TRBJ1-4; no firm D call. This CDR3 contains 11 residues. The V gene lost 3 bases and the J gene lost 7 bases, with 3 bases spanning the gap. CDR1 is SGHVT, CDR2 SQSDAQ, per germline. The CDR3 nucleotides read TGTGCCAGCAGCTTTGTTGAAAAACTGTTTTTT. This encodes CASSFVEKLFF.